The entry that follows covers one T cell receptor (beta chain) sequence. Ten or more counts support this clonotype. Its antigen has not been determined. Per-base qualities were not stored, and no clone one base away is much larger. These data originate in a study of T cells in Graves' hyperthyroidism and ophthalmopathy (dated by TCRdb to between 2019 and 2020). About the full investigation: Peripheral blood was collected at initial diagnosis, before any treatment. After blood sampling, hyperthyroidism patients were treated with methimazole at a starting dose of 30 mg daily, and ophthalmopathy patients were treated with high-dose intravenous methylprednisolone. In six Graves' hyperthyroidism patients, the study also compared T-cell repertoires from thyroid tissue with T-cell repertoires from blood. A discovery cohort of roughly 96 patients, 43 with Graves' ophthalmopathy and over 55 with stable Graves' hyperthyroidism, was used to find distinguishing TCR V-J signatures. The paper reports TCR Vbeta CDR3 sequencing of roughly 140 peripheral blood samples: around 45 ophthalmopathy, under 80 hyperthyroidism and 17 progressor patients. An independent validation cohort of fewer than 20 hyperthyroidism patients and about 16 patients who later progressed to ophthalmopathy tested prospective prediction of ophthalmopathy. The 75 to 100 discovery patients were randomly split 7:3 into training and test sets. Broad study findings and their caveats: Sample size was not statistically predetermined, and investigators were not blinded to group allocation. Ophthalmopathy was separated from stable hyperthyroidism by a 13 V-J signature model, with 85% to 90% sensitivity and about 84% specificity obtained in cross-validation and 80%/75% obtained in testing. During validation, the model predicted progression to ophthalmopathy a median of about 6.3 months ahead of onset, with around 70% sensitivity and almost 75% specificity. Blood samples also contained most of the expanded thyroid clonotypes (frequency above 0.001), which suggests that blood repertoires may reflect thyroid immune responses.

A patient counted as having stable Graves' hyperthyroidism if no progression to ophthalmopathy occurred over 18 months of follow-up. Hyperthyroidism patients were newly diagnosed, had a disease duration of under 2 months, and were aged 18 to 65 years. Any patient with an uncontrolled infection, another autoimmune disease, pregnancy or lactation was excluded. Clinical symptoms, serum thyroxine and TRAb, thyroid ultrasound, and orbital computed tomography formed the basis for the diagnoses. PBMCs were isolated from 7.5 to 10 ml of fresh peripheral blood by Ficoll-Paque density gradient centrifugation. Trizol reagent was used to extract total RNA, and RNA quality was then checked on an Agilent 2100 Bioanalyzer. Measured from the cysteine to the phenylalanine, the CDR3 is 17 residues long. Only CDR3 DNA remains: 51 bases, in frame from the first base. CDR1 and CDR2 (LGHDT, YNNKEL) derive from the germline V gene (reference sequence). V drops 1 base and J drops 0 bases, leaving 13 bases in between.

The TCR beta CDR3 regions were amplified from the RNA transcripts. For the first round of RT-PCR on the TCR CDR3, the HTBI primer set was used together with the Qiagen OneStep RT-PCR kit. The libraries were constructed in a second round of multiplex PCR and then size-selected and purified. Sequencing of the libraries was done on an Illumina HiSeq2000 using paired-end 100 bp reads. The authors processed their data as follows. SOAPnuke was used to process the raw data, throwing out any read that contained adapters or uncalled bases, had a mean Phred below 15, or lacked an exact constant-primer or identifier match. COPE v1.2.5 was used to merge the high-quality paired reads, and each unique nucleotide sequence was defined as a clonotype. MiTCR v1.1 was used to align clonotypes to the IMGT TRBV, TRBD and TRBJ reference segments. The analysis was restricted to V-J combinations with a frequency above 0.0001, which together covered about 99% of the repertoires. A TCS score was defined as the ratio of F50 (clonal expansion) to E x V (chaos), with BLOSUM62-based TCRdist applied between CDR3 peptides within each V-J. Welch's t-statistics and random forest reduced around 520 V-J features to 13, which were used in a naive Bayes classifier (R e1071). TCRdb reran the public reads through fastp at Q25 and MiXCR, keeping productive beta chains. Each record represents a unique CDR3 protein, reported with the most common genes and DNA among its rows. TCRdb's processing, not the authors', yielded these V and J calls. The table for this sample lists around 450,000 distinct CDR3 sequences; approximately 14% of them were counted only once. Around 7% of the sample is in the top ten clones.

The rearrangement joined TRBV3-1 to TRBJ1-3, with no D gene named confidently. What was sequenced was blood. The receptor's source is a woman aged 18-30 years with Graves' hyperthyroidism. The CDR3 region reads CASSQVSPYASGNTIYF. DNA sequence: TGTGCCAGCAGCCAAGTGTCCCCTTACGCCTCTGGAAACACCATATATTTT.